The entry below describes one TCR beta chain. These data belong to a study of neurological immune-mediated disorders. TCRdb redid the calling of the 5' RACE reads with MiXCR, one entry per CDR3 protein. The data show roughly 80,000 distinct CDR3 sequences, with over 15% seen just once and approximately 15% held by the top ten. Material: PBMCs. The source of this sequence is a woman between 40 and 50 years old in good health.

CDR3: CASSRQGSNSPLHF. The DNA for the CDR3 is TGTGCCTCCTCCCGACAGGGATCGAATTCACCCCTCCACTTT. The chain links TRBV30 to TRBJ1-6; 7 bases map to TRBD1. This CDR3 has 14 residues. The J segment lost 7 bases and the V segment lost 7 bases, leaving 10 bases of the junction unmatched. Germline lookup yields CDR1 GTSNPN and CDR2 SVGIG (reference sequence).